Each of the 29 T cell receptor beta chains below was sequenced from the same sample in a study of vaccination effects on CD4 cells after COVID-19. Following 10 days of culture, CD4+ T cells were isolated. For these TCRs, the target antigens are not known. Some clones are missing from TCRdb's copy, which holds only in-frame ones; the method was immunoSEQ multiplex PCR. The repertoire consists of roughly 60,000 clones, with approximately 72% occurring once and the leading ten covering approximately 24%. The sample in question was CD4+ T cells from PBMCs cultured without peptide, obtained before COVID-19 vaccination. These receptors originate from a human donor who had a prior SARS-CoV-2 infection.

V usage is TRBV6-1 and J usage is TRBJ1-3, with a weak D call TRBD1 (6 bases). The V gene lost 1 base and the J gene lost 2 bases, with 6 bases spanning the gap. This CDR3 region has 14 residues. Germline CDR1 and CDR2: MNHNS and SASEGT. CDR3 sequence (DNA): TGTGCCAGCAGTGAAGACAGGGCTGGAAACACCATATATTTT. Translated: CASSEDRAGNTIYF.

The chain joins TRBV14 to TRBJ1-1; weak D call: TRBD1 (6 bases). The CDR3 has 14 residues. The germline V and J ends were trimmed by 1 base and 1 base, with 7 bases remaining between them. CDR1 and CDR2 (germline): SGHDN, FVKESK. The CDR3 loop reads CASSQVGGNTEAFF. In nucleotides, the CDR3 is TGTGCCAGCAGCCAAGTAGGGGGGAACACTGAAGCTTTCTTT.

The V call is TRBV7-2, the J call TRBJ2-1; D perhaps matches TRBD2 (5 bases). The germline V gene has CDR1 SGHTA and CDR2 FQGNSA. The CDR3 is 13 amino acids. V gave up 1 base and J gave up 7 bases, with 8 bases separating them. The chain's CDR3 is CASSLVPGNEQFF. CDR3 coding DNA: TGTGCCAGCAGCTTAGTGCCGGGGAATGAGCAGTTCTTC.

This clone turned up a few times. The genes are TRBV5-4 and TRBJ2-1; D is uncertain. CDR3 size: 12 residues. From germline, CDR1 is SGHNT and CDR2 YYREEE (reference sequence). Trimming left V 2 bases short and J 7 bases short, with 7 bases between. The CDR3 DNA is TGTGCCAGCAGCTTTTGGTTGAATGAGCAGTTCTTC. This translates into CASSFWLNEQFF.

V gene TRBV13 combines with J gene TRBJ2-7, with a tentative D call TRBD2 (7 bases). This CDR3 is 16 amino acids long. Per germline, CDR1 PRHDT and CDR2 FYEKMQ (reference sequence). V was trimmed by 1 base and J by 5 bases, leaving 18 bases between them. The CDR3 DNA sequence: TGTGCCAGCAGCTTAGTCCGGGGGGCGCAGGGAAACGAGCAGTACTTC. Translated, it gives CASSLVRGAQGNEQYF.

V and J are TRBV30 and TRBJ1-2; 8 nucleotides agree with TRBD1. J lost 6 bases, V lost 8 bases, and 5 bases had no gene match. The germline gives CDR1 GTSNPN, CDR2 SVGIG (reference sequence). There are 11 residues in the CDR3. The CDR3 nucleotides are TGTGCCAGTGACAGGGGAGATGGCTACACCTTC. As protein: CASDRGDGYTF. Drawing the rest from reference TRBV30 and TRBJ1-2, the complete variable domain is SQTIHQWPATLVQPVGSPLSLECTVEGTSNPNLYWYRQAAGRGLQLLFYSVGIGQISSEVPQNLSASRPQDRQFILSSKKLLLSDSGFYLCASDRGDGYTFGSGTRLTVV.

This sequence joins TRBV5-1 and TRBJ2-5, with 10 bases that match TRBD1. V lost 0 bases and J lost 4; bases outside the gene matches: 9. This CDR3 has 17 residues. Germline-derived CDR1 and CDR2 are SGHRS and YFSETQ. CDR3 amino acids: CASSLADMTGGAETQYF. The CDR3 DNA follows: TGCGCCAGCAGCTTGGCTGACATGACAGGGGGCGCAGAGACCCAGTACTTC.

In its sample, this clone was seen a few times. The chain couples TRBV27 to TRBJ2-7; D remains unclear. There are 13 residues in the CDR3. CDR1 MNHEY and CDR2 SMNVEV come from the germline V gene (reference sequence). V shed 10 bases and J shed 1 base, with 14 bases lying between them. Here the CDR3 DNA reads TGTGCCACAAGAGCCGGCGCATCCTACGAGCAGTACTTC. Protein sequence: CATRAGASYEQYF.

The CDR3: CASSHERNTEAFF. The DNA for the CDR3 is TGTGCCAGCAGCCACGAAAGGAACACTGAAGCTTTCTTT. The chain has TRBV3-1 (or the pseudogene TRBV3-2) and TRBJ1-1; unclear D gene. CDR1 LGHDT and CDR2 YNNKEL come from the germline V gene (reference sequence). This CDR3 has 13 residues. Trimming left V 3 bases short and J 1 base short, with 6 bases between.

The chain employs TRBV20-1 and TRBJ2-1, with D perhaps matching TRBD2 (7 bases). Trimming removed 3 bases at V and 8 bases at J, with 14 bases between. Germline V gene lookup returns CDR1 DFQATT and CDR2 SNEGSKA (reference sequence). The CDR3 loop spans 13 amino acids. As DNA, the CDR3 is TGCAGTGCTAGTTTAGGCGGGGGCGATGAGCAGTTCTTC. Translating gives CSASLGGGDEQFF.

V usage is TRBV4-3 and J usage is TRBJ1-4; tentative D call: TRBD1 (5 bases). CDR3 length: 15 residues. Germline CDR1 reads LGHNA; CDR2 reads YSLEER. Trimming took 0 bases from V and 5 from J, leaving 10 bases between them. The CDR3 coding sequence is TGCGCCAGCAGCCAAGATCGGGGACTAAATGAAAAACTGTTTTTT. Its protein is CASSQDRGLNEKLFF.

The rearrangement links TRBV19 to TRBJ2-1; 9 nucleotides line up with TRBD1. The germline V gene encodes CDR1 LNHDA and CDR2 SQIVND (reference sequence). The CDR3 runs 17 residues. V was pared by 3 bases and J by 0 bases, with 6 bases of the junction left unmatched. The CDR3 coding sequence is TGTGCCAGTAGTATCCGCTGGACAGGGGTCTCCTACAATGAGCAGTTCTTC. Protein: CASSIRWTGVSYNEQFF.

The rearrangement links TRBV10-3 to TRBJ1-1; D possibly corresponds to TRBD1 (6 bases). Per germline, CDR1 ENHRY and CDR2 SYGVKD. Deletions cut 10 bases from V and 4 bases from J, with 16 bases between. The CDR3 extends over 13 amino acids. CDR3: CATRGRRGTEAFF. As DNA, the CDR3 is TGTGCCACCAGGGGCCGGAGGGGCACTGAAGCTTTCTTT.

V usage is TRBV12-3 or TRBV12-4 and J usage is TRBJ1-1; 9 nucleotides match TRBD1. Unmatched junction bases numbered 5, after V lost 6 bases and J lost 6 bases. The CDR3 covers 13 residues. The CDR3 DNA reads as TGTGCCAGCAGAATACAGGGGGCGTCTGAAGCTTTCTTT. The encoded protein is CASRIQGASEAFF.

The V and J genes are TRBV24-1 and TRBJ2-1; TRBD1 matches at 8 bases. J was trimmed by 5 bases and V by 10 bases; bases with no gene match: 6. This CDR3 is built from 13 residues. Per germline, CDR1 KGHDR and CDR2 SFDVKD. The chain's CDR3 is CATSGGGNNEQFF. The CDR3 nucleotides read TGTGCCACATCAGGGGGCGGTAACAATGAGCAGTTCTTC.

In its sample, this clone was seen a few times. This chain connects TRBV18 to TRBJ1-1; possible D gene TRBD1, 6 bases. CDR1 and CDR2 from the germline V gene are KGHSH and LQKENI. V was pared by 3 bases and J by 0 bases, with 14 bases between. The CDR3 sequence is 16 residues long. CDR3 sequence: CASSPTKDSLNTEAFF. The CDR3 DNA reads TGTGCCAGCTCACCTACAAAGGACAGTCTGAACACTGAAGCTTTCTTT.

The chain employs TRBV7-2 and TRBJ2-3; 13 bases line up with TRBD2. V gave up 3 bases and J gave up 3 bases; unmatched junction bases: 6. CDR1 and CDR2 (germline): SGHTA, FQGNSA. The CDR3 totals 17 residues. CDR3 sequence reads: CASSLMRLAGGTDTQYF. The CDR3 DNA reads as TGTGCCAGCAGCTTGATGAGACTAGCGGGGGGAACAGATACGCAGTATTTT.

The genes are TRBV10-3 and TRBJ2-7, with 13 bases identical to TRBD2. The germline V gene encodes CDR1 ENHRY and CDR2 SYGVKD. V was clipped by 2 bases and J by 2 bases; unmatched bases: 9. The CDR3 consists of 18 residues. CDR3 nucleotides: TGTGCCATCAGTGAGACTAATGGACTAGCGGGAGTCCCCTACGAGCAGTACTTC. This translates into CAISETNGLAGVPYEQYF.

This chain joins TRBV28 and TRBJ1-1; D is perhaps TRBD1 (5 bases). Germline V CDR1 and CDR2: MDHEN, SYDVKM. The V gene lost 4 bases and the J gene lost 4 bases, with 13 bases spanning the gap. This CDR3 comprises 14 residues. The CDR3 is CASSSSGTVTEAFF. Written as DNA, the CDR3 is TGTGCCAGCAGTTCAAGCGGGACTGTCACTGAAGCTTTCTTT.

The rearrangement links TRBV6-2 or TRBV6-3 to TRBJ1-2; a possible D gene is TRBD1 (5 bases). The CDR3 contains 20 residues. Germline V gene lookup returns CDR1 MNHEY and CDR2 SVGEGT. Trimming took 3 bases from V and 4 from J, leaving 30 bases between them. The CDR3 bases are TGTGCCAGCAGTTATCGGGCCAGGGCTGACGTTCCAGGAGGGGCCTATGGCTACACCTTC. Residues: CASSYRARADVPGGAYGYTF.

In this sample, this clone turned up once. The chain combines TRBV20-1 with TRBJ2-1, with D perhaps matching TRBD1 (6 bases). CDR3 length: 16 residues. V was shortened by 3 bases and J by 4 bases, with 19 bases between the two germline ends. Germline CDR1 DFQATT, CDR2 SNEGSKA (reference sequence). The CDR3 loop reads CSASRAGTNFYNEQFF. The CDR3 nucleotides read TGCAGTGCTAGTCGAGCCGGGACAAACTTTTACAATGAGCAGTTCTTC.

The sample holds a few counts of this clone. The chain has TRBV7-9 and TRBJ2-5, with D tentatively TRBD1 or TRBD2 (6 bases each). Trimming left V 6 bases short and J 5 bases short, with 13 bases between. The CDR3 sequence is 13 residues long. Germline loops: CDR1 SEHNR, CDR2 FQNEAQ (reference sequence). In DNA form, the CDR3 reads TGTGCCAGCAGTCTAGGGGGGCGGGAGACCCAGTACTTC. This encodes CASSLGGRETQYF.

About this clone: Other DNA sequences from this sample encode an identical CDR3 as well. The chain is built from TRBV7-2 and TRBJ2-1; 10 nucleotides line up with TRBD2. CDR1 is SGHTA, CDR2 FQGNSA, per germline. V trimming: 1 base; J trimming: 4 bases; junction bases outside the gene matches: 1. This CDR3 contains 15 residues. In DNA form, the CDR3 reads TGTGCCAGCAGCTTAGATAGCGGGGGGTACAATGAGCAGTTCTTC. Translating gives CASSLDSGGYNEQFF.

This clone has just a few counts. J is TRBJ2-2 and V is TRBV6-5, with D unresolved. Germline CDR1 and CDR2: MNHEY and SVGAGI. This CDR3 is built from 14 residues. The V end was cut by 7 bases, the J end by 7 bases, with 16 bases between. The CDR3 loop reads CASTLHYLGGELFF. The CDR3 coding sequence is TGTGCCAGCACCCTCCATTATCTGGGCGGGGAGCTGTTTTTT.

This sequence joins TRBV5-1 and TRBJ1-1; the match to TRBD1 covers 7 bases. V shed 0 bases and J 3 bases; nucleotides not matched to a gene: 2. This CDR3 is built from 14 residues. Germline V gives CDR1 SGHRS, CDR2 YFSETQ. The CDR3 DNA is TGCGCCAGCAGCTTGGACGGGACAGACACTGAAGCTTTCTTT. Translation: CASSLDGTDTEAFF.

The CDR3 region has the DNA TGTGCCTGGAGTCTTAGCGGGGGGTATGGCTACACCTTC. Translation: CAWSLSGGYGYTF. The rearrangement uses TRBV30 and TRBJ1-2; TRBD1 might be the D (5 bases). CDR3 length: 13 residues. Germline V gene lookup returns CDR1 GTSNPN and CDR2 SVGIG (reference sequence). V lost 2 bases and J 5 bases, leaving 12 bases between the germline ends.

This chain links TRBV5-6 with TRBJ2-6; no clear D. Trimming shortened V by 2 bases and J by 0 bases, and 15 bases separated the two germline ends. The CDR3 spans 18 residues. CDR1 and CDR2 from the germline V gene are SGHDT and YYEEEE. In DNA form, the CDR3 reads TGTGCCAGCAGCTTAAGTTTGGGCGGAGACTCTGGGGCCAACGTCCTGACTTTC. This gives the protein CASSLSLGGDSGANVLTF.

The chain is built from TRBV29-1 and TRBJ1-3; D possibly corresponds to TRBD1 (6 bases). Looked up from germline, CDR1 is SQVTM and CDR2 is ANQGSEA. Trimming took 7 bases from V and 1 from J, leaving 11 bases between them. This CDR3 contains 13 residues. CDR3 residues: CSATQGSGNTIYF. The CDR3 DNA follows: TGCAGCGCCACACAGGGTTCTGGAAACACCATATATTTT.

The chain joins TRBV4-2 to TRBJ2-5, with D possibly matching TRBD2 (6 bases). The CDR3 length is 16 residues. The ends were cut back, 0 bases at V and 8 bases at J, with 19 bases in the middle. Germline-derived CDR1 and CDR2 are LGHNA and YNFKEQ. CDR3 nucleotide sequence: TGTGCCAGCAGCCAAGACCCGGGAGTGTCCAACCCCACCCAGTACTTC. As protein: CASSQDPGVSNPTQYF.